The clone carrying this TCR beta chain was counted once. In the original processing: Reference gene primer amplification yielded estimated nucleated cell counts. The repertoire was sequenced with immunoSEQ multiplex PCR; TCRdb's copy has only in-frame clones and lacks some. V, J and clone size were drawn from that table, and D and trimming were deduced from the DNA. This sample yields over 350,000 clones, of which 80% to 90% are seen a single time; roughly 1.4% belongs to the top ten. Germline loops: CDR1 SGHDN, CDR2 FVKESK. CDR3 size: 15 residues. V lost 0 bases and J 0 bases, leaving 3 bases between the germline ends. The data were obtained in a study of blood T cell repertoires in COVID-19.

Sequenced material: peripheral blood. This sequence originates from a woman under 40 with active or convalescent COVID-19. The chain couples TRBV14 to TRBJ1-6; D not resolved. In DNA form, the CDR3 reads TGTGCCAGCAGCCAAGACAGCTCCTATAATTCACCCCTCCACTTT. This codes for CASSQDSSYNSPLHF.